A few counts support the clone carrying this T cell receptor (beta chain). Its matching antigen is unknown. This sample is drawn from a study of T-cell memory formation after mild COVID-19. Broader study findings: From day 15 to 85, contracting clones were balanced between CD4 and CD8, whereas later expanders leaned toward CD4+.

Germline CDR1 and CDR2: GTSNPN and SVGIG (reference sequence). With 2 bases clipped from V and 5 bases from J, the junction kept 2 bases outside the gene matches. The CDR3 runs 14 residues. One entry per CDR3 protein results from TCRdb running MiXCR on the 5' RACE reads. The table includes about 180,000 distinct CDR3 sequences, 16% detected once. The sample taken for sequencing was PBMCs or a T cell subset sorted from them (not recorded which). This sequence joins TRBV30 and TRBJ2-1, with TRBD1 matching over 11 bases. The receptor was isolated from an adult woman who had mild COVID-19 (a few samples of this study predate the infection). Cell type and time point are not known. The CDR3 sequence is CAWSRDRGDNEQFF. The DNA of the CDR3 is TGTGCCTGGAGTCGGGACAGGGGGGACAATGAGCAGTTCTTC.